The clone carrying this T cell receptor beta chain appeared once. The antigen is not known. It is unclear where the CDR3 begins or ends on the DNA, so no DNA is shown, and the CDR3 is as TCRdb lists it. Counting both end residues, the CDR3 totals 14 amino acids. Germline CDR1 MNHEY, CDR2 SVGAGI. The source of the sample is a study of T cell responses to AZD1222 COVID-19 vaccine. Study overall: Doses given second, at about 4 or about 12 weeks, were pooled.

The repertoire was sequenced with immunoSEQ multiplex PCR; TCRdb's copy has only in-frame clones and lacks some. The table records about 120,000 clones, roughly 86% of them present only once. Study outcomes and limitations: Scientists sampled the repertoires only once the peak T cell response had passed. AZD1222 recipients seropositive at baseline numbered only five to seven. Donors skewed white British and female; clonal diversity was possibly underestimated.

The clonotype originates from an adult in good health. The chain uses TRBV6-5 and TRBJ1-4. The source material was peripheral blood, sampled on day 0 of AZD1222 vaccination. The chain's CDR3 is CASSSSVTNEKLFF.